These T cell receptor beta chains were read from a single sample in a study of blood T cell repertoires in COVID-19. Profiling relied on immunoSEQ multiplex PCR, and the TCRdb table lists in-frame clones only, not all of them. The table records 230,000 or so clones, roughly 76% of them present only once. The sequenced sample was peripheral blood. The receptors shown here come from a woman at least 80 years old with COVID-19, enrolled during active disease. CDR3s include the opening cysteine and the closing phenylalanine or tryptophan. The D gene is left open where the match is weak. A clone size is listed for some rows: how often the clone was seen (once, few, many), or a class if it is expanded.

J,D,V,size,CDR3
TRBJ2-7,TRBD2,TRBV7-8,few,CASSSFLGRGFDEQYF
TRBJ1-3,TRBD1,TRBV5-6,.,CASSRDRAEGNTIYF
TRBJ1-4,.,TRBV7-9,.,CASSSGGNLEKLFF
TRBJ1-6,.,TRBV5-4,.,CASSLMGGSGPRPLHF
TRBJ1-2,.,TRBV4-3,.,CASSPGGTNYGYTF
TRBJ1-2,.,TRBV18,.,CASSPATGHGYTF
TRBJ1-5,.,TRBV7-2,.,CASSLGSGGAYSNQPQHF
TRBJ1-2,TRBD1,TRBV27,.,CASRPPGQGVYYGYTF
TRBJ1-4,TRBD1,TRBV27,.,CASTHWEGTGGEKLFF
TRBJ2-7,TRBD1,TRBV5-8,.,CASSLEGQGYEQYF
TRBJ1-1,TRBD1,TRBV6-5,.,CASSRTGGLVEAFF
TRBJ1-6,.,TRBV2,few,CASRREGNSPLHF
TRBJ1-4,.,TRBV28,.,CASTQGGENILFF
TRBJ2-1,.,TRBV5-1,.,CASSLAGSEQFF
TRBJ1-2,.,TRBV18,few,CASSPHLYDSYTF
TRBJ1-4,.,TRBV15,.,CATSRDLSQERGKLFF
TRBJ2-1,.,TRBV7-2,.,CASSFSSYNEQFF
TRBJ1-2,.,TRBV6-4,.,CALKAGYRYGYTF
TRBJ1-2,.,TRBV19,.,CASSRTYGYTF
TRBJ1-2,TRBD1,TRBV30,.,CAWIDRGWGYGYTF
TRBJ2-1,TRBD2,TRBV6-2/TRBV6-3,.,CASSYGGRLDNEQFF
TRBJ1-6,TRBD1,TRBV2,.,CASRDRDNSPLHF
TRBJ2-3,TRBD2,TRBV7-9,.,CASSPGTSGRAATDTQYF
TRBJ1-5,TRBD1,TRBV4-2,.,CASSPIGQGAYQPQHF
TRBJ1-6,.,TRBV7-9,.,CASSLDLNNSPLHF
TRBJ1-1,.,TRBV6-2/TRBV6-3,.,CASSYSARALEAFF
TRBJ1-3,.,TRBV7-9,.,CASSLMISAGNTIYF
TRBJ1-1,.,TRBV7-7,.,CASSRGEGTEAFF
TRBJ1-2,TRBD1,TRBV28,.,CASRDRALGGGYTF
TRBJ1-2,.,TRBV20-1,.,CSARVNYGYTF
TRBJ2-7,TRBD1,TRBV30,.,CAWSRQGASYEQYF
TRBJ1-1,TRBD1,TRBV27,.,CASSRSAGGTEAFF
TRBJ1-3,TRBD1,TRBV3-1/TRBV3-2,.,CASSPGTGSGNTIYF
TRBJ1-2,.,TRBV28,.,CASSSSGTLYGYTF
TRBJ2-7,TRBD2,TRBV5-5,.,CASSLGTIREQYF
TRBJ2-7,TRBD1,TRBV28,.,CASRTTGATYEQYF
TRBJ2-5,TRBD2,TRBV5-1,.,CASSLGVDWTRGETQYF
TRBJ2-7,.,TRBV7-2,.,CASSPGPLSYEQYF
TRBJ2-3,TRBD2,TRBV5-1,.,CARGGGTSGRTIPNTDTQYF
TRBJ1-1,.,TRBV6-5,.,CASGKLTTTEAFF
TRBJ2-7,.,TRBV30,.,CAWVARGAYEQYF
TRBJ2-7,TRBD1,TRBV18,.,CASSPIGQGAGEQYF
TRBJ2-5,TRBD1,TRBV14,once,CASSPGQGVYGETQYF
TRBJ2-5,TRBD2,TRBV7-9,.,CASSFSQREYRETQYF
TRBJ2-1,.,TRBV7-2,.,CASSFRGTYYGEQFF
TRBJ2-1,TRBD2,TRBV18,.,CASSPTSGMYNEQFF
TRBJ2-7,TRBD2,TRBV18,.,CASSRSGTSGTYEQYF
TRBJ1-3,.,TRBV4-1,.,CASSQAGARDTIYF
TRBJ1-5,TRBD1,TRBV18,few,CASSPGQGGKQPQHF
TRBJ1-1,.,TRBV6-6,.,CASSQGRFEAFF
TRBJ1-5,.,TRBV7-9,.,CASSQVWNQPQHF
TRBJ1-4,.,TRBV5-1,.,CASSLTGPINEKLFF
TRBJ1-1,.,TRBV6-5,.,CASSYDGGRTEAFF
TRBJ1-6,TRBD1,TRBV3-1/TRBV3-2,.,CASSPWTGGSPLHF
TRBJ1-2,.,TRBV3-1/TRBV3-2,.,CASSQFLQGYGYTF
TRBJ1-2,TRBD1,TRBV5-4,.,CASRSLQGVKANYGYTF
TRBJ1-1,.,TRBV19,.,CASTPQGLLMNTEAFF
TRBJ2-5,TRBD2,TRBV5-1,.,CASSLPVLAGGQETQYF
TRBJ2-4,.,TRBV3-1/TRBV3-2,.,CASSQGGQVAKNIQYF
TRBJ2-5,.,TRBV19,.,CASSFGSSQETQYF